One sample yielded the 18 T cell receptor beta chains listed below, sequenced in a study of blood T cell repertoires in COVID-19. Using immunoSEQ multiplex PCR, the repertoire was profiled, and TCRdb retains in-frame clones only, with some absent. The sample includes over 350,000 clones, roughly 89% of them seen just once. The sample was peripheral blood. The receptors derive from a young woman with acute or convalescent COVID-19.

The chain employs TRBV11-2 and TRBJ2-1, with 8 bases aligning to TRBD1. CDR1 is SGHAT, CDR2 FQNNGV, per germline. This CDR3 contains 16 residues. The ends lost 7 bases at V and 7 bases at J; junction bases unmatched: 15. The CDR3, as DNA: TGTGCCAGCACCACCACACAGGGGGGCCTAAGGAATGAGCAGTTCTTC. Its translation: CASTTTQGGLRNEQFF.

The chain uses TRBV15 and TRBJ2-7; 8 nucleotides agree with TRBD1. The J segment lost 6 bases and the V segment lost 1 base, leaving 8 bases of the junction unmatched. CDR1 is LNHNV and CDR2 is YYDKDF in the germline V gene (reference sequence). This CDR3 has 15 residues. The CDR3 protein is CATSRAGRGLVEQYF. Here the CDR3 DNA reads TGTGCCACCAGCAGAGCGGGCAGGGGGCTGGTCGAGCAGTACTTC.

V gene TRBV29-1 combines with J gene TRBJ2-3; TRBD1 agrees at 7 bases. Germline trimming cut 5 bases from V and 2 bases from J; bases unmatched to any gene: 4. The CDR3 consists of 13 residues. Germline V gene sequence: CDR1 SQVTM, CDR2 ANQGSEA. CDR3 protein: CSVYTGATDTQYF. DNA for the CDR3: TGCAGCGTTTACACAGGGGCCACAGATACGCAGTATTTT.

The V and J genes are TRBV11-1 and TRBJ1-6, with TRBD1 matching over 9 bases. The CDR3 length is 15 residues. Germline-derived CDR1 and CDR2 are SGHAT and FQDESV (reference sequence). J was trimmed by 8 bases and V by 4 bases; bases with no gene match: 6. CDR3 amino acids: CASSSGTGFYSPLHF. CDR3 sequence (DNA): TGTGCCAGCAGCTCCGGGACAGGGTTTTATTCACCCCTCCACTTT.

The J gene is TRBJ1-4, the V gene TRBV5-8, with D hard to call. The CDR3 extends over 15 amino acids. Germline V CDR1 and CDR2: SGHTS, YDEGEE. The ends were cut back, 4 bases at V and 0 bases at J, with 10 bases in the middle. Here the CDR3 reads CASSPGGATNEKLFF. CDR3 coding DNA: TGTGCCAGCAGCCCCGGCGGTGCAACTAATGAAAAACTGTTTTTT.

The V and J genes are TRBV3-1 (or the pseudogene TRBV3-2) and TRBJ1-1, with TRBD1 identical over 9 bases. Germline V lookup: CDR1 LGHDT, CDR2 YNNKEL (reference sequence). The CDR3 is 14 residues long. Trimming removed 3 bases from V and 10 bases from J; junction bases left unmatched: 9. CDR3 coding DNA: TGTGCCAGCAGCCAGCCGGGACAGGGAGGTCGAGCTTTCTTT. Its translation: CASSQPGQGGRAFF.

This clone was detected only once. Here the CDR3 reads CASRDREYSPLHF. The CDR3 DNA follows: TGTGCCAGCAGAGACAGGGAGTATTCACCCCTCCACTTT. The rearrangement uses TRBV2 and TRBJ1-6, with TRBD1 identical over 7 bases. With 6 bases clipped from V and 8 bases from J, the junction kept 4 bases outside the gene matches. The CDR3 has 13 amino acids. From germline, CDR1 is SNHLY and CDR2 FYNNEI.

The chain combines TRBV6-5 with TRBJ2-7; D is undetermined. Per germline, CDR1 MNHEY and CDR2 SVGAGI. Trimming removed 0 bases from V and 5 bases from J, with 11 bases in between. This CDR3 contains 14 residues. CDR3 in DNA: TGTGCCAGCAGTTACTCGCTTGGTAGCAACGAGCAGTACTTC. It encodes CASSYSLGSNEQYF.

This chain joins TRBV5-4 and TRBJ2-3; D unclear. Germline V gene lookup returns CDR1 SGHNT and CDR2 YYREEE (reference sequence). The V end was cut by 2 bases, the J end by 6 bases, with 4 bases between. The CDR3 totals 11 residues. The chain's CDR3 is CASSLSDTQYF. The CDR3 DNA follows: TGTGCCAGCAGCTTAAGCGATACGCAGTATTTT.

V gene TRBV3-1 (or the pseudogene TRBV3-2) combines with J gene TRBJ1-2; TRBD1 aligns across 9 bases. The ends lost 8 bases at V and 8 bases at J; junction bases unmatched: 9. Germline V lookup: CDR1 LGHDT, CDR2 YNNKEL (reference sequence). The CDR3 extends over 13 amino acids. For the CDR3, the DNA is TGTGCCAGCGGACAGGGGCACGGCAGCGGCTACACCTTC. This encodes CASGQGHGSGYTF.

The chain carries TRBV11-3 and TRBJ2-2, with 9 bases identical to TRBD1. CDR3 length: 16 amino acids. After removal of 5 bases from V and 4 bases from J, the junction contained 8 bases not matched to a gene. Germline-derived CDR1 and CDR2 are SGHNT and YENEEA. Written as DNA, the CDR3 is TGTGCCAGCAGCCCAGGACAGGGGAGACTCACCGGGGAGCTGTTTTTT. This sequence encodes CASSPGQGRLTGELFF.

This rearrangement joins TRBV12-5 to TRBJ2-7; maybe TRBD1 (6 bases). V was pared by 1 base and J by 5 bases, with 15 bases between. CDR3 length: 15 residues. Germline V CDR1 and CDR2: LGHNT, FRNRAP. The CDR3 sequence: CASGLEWGRVNEQYF. As DNA, the CDR3 is TGTGCTAGTGGTTTGGAATGGGGGCGCGTCAACGAGCAGTACTTC.

The chain carries TRBV6-4 and TRBJ1-6; the D gene is possibly TRBD1 (5 bases). Germline values: CDR1 MRHNA, CDR2 SNTAGT. V dropped 7 bases and J dropped 7 bases, with 20 bases sitting between them. The CDR3 totals 16 residues. This chain's CDR3 is CASKIRVERPNSPLHF. The CDR3 nucleotides are TGTGCCAGCAAAATCAGGGTTGAGAGGCCAAATTCACCCCTCCACTTT.

The chain recombines TRBV15 with TRBJ1-6, with TRBD1 matching 8 bases. This CDR3 is built from 15 residues. Trimming took 8 bases from V and 10 from J; bases not matched to a gene: 13. CDR1 is LNHNV and CDR2 is YYDKDF in the germline V gene (reference sequence). The CDR3 sequence: CATQATGAVFSPLHF. The DNA for the CDR3 is TGTGCCACCCAAGCGACAGGGGCCGTCTTCTCACCCCTCCACTTT.

A few counts support this clone. The V and J genes are TRBV10-3 and TRBJ1-5; TRBD1 might be the D (5 bases). CDR1 ENHRY and CDR2 SYGVKD come from the germline V gene. The CDR3 covers 13 residues. V lost 8 bases and J 7 bases, leaving 15 bases between the germline ends. The DNA of the CDR3 is TGTGCCATCCAACAGGAACTAATCCAGCCCCAGCATTTT. Translating it yields CAIQQELIQPQHF.

A single count supports this clone. The gene calls are TRBV27 and TRBJ1-2, with D possibly matching TRBD1 (6 bases). The CDR3 has 13 amino acids. The V end was cut by 5 bases, the J end by 2 bases, with 9 bases between. Germline assignment: CDR1 MNHEY and CDR2 SMNVEV (reference sequence). The CDR3 nucleotides are TGTGCCAGCAGTGGGGGCCCAAACTATGGCTACACCTTC. This encodes CASSGGPNYGYTF.

The chain joins TRBV28 to TRBJ2-7, with 10 bases aligning to TRBD2. V lost 3 bases, J lost 0 bases, and 5 bases stayed unmatched. This CDR3 spans 16 amino acids. Germline V CDR1 and CDR2: MDHEN, SYDVKM. CDR3 sequence (DNA): TGTGCCAGCAGTTTTAAAGCGGGGGGGTACTCCTACGAGCAGTACTTC. Protein: CASSFKAGGYSYEQYF.

The chain is built from TRBV19 and TRBJ2-2, with D unclear. V was pared by 6 bases and J by 2 bases, with 10 bases between. CDR3 size: 14 residues. In germline, CDR1 is LNHDA, CDR2 SQIVND (reference sequence). CDR3 bases: TGTGCCAGTAGGCCTATTGTCAACACCGGGGAGCTGTTTTTT. Protein: CASRPIVNTGELFF.